The entry below gives a single T cell receptor (beta chain) sequence along with its context. Template material for TCR beta VDJ and CDR3 profiling consisted of genomic DNA. TCRdb independently ran MiXCR on the reads; one entry per CDR3 protein. The repertoire consists of a few hundred thousand distinct CDR3 sequences, with approximately 57% occurring once and the leading ten covering about 31%. The entry originates in a study of CD8+CD57+ T cells in acquired aplastic anemia. Turning to the study itself: As sequenced from healthy donors, CD4+ cells averaged about 10 million reads.

Germline V CDR1 and CDR2: SGDLS, YYNGEE. The CDR3 is made up of 15 amino acids. Trimming cost V 0 bases and J 0 bases, with 8 bases left between them. This clonotype was sampled from a human donor in good health. Sequencing was done on a sample of sorted CD4+, CD8+, or CD8+CD57+ T cells (not recorded which) from PBMCs. The rearrangement joins TRBV9 to TRBJ2-3; no reliable D call. CDR3 bases: TGTGCCAGCAGCGTAGGGCTCAGCAGCACAGATACGCAGTATTTT. Its translation is CASSVGLSSTDTQYF. Variable domain in full (rest from reference TRBV9 and TRBJ2-3): DSGVTQTPKHLITATGQRVTLRCSPRSGDLSVYWYQQSLDQGLQFLIQYYNGEERAKGNILERFSAQQFPDLHSELNLSSLELGDSALYFCASSVGLSSTDTQYFGPGTRLTVL.